These T cell receptor beta chains were read from a single sample in a study of PD-L1 blockade in urothelial cancer. TCRdb's copy holds only in-frame clones and misses some; the assay was immunoSEQ multiplex PCR. The repertoire holds some 51,000 clones, around 87% seen once, with 16% in the top ten. The material was PBMCs, obtained around atezolizumab (anti-PD-L1) treatment. Every receptor here comes from a man aged 55 to 70 with urothelial cancer. CDR3s include the opening cysteine and the closing phenylalanine or tryptophan. Each record gives: CDR3 DNA, CDR3 protein, D gene, J gene, V gene, clone size. The D gene is left open where the match is weak. The size of a clone is reported for some rows only, either as once, few or many, or as a class for expanded clones.

cdr3_nt: TGTGCCTGGAGCGCCCTCGATCGGGCCGGGGAGCTGTTTTTT
cdr3_aa: CAWSALDRAGELFF
d_call: NA
j_call: TRBJ2-2
v_call: TRBV30
clone_size: NA

cdr3_nt: TGTGCCAGCAGCGTAGCTGGGGTAGCGGGACACGAGCAGTACTTC
cdr3_aa: CASSVAGVAGHEQYF
d_call: TRBD2
j_call: TRBJ2-7
v_call: TRBV9
clone_size: NA

cdr3_nt: TGTGCCTGGAAACAGAACACTGAAGCTTTCTTT
cdr3_aa: CAWKQNTEAFF
d_call: NA
j_call: TRBJ1-1
v_call: TRBV30
clone_size: NA

cdr3_nt: TGTGCCAGCAATGCCTACTCCTACAATGAGCAGTTCTTC
cdr3_aa: CASNAYSYNEQFF
d_call: NA
j_call: TRBJ2-1
v_call: TRBV6-6
clone_size: NA

cdr3_nt: TGCGCCAGCAGCAGGGACAGGGCGGGGAACTATGGCTACACCTTC
cdr3_aa: CASSRDRAGNYGYTF
d_call: TRBD1
j_call: TRBJ1-2
v_call: TRBV5-1
clone_size: NA

cdr3_nt: TGTGCCAGCAGCCTATTACCGACAGGGGTTATCTACGAGCAGTACTTC
cdr3_aa: CASSLLPTGVIYEQYF
d_call: TRBD1
j_call: TRBJ2-7
v_call: TRBV7-2
clone_size: NA

cdr3_nt: TGTGCCAGCAGCTTCGGATTACAGGGGATCTCGTCTGGGGCCAACGTCCTGACTTTC
cdr3_aa: CASSFGLQGISSGANVLTF
d_call: TRBD1
j_call: TRBJ2-6
v_call: TRBV7-2
clone_size: NA

cdr3_nt: TGTGCCAGCAGCTTGCCCGGGACAGGGAACACTGAAGCTTTCTTT
cdr3_aa: CASSLPGTGNTEAFF
d_call: TRBD1
j_call: TRBJ1-1
v_call: TRBV5-4
clone_size: NA

cdr3_nt: TGTGCTAGCAGCTTAGCGCTACAGTCTGGGGCCAACGTCCTGACTTTC
cdr3_aa: CASSLALQSGANVLTF
d_call: NA
j_call: TRBJ2-6
v_call: TRBV7-7
clone_size: NA

cdr3_nt: TGTGCCAGCAGCTTGGGGCCGGGACAGGGGGTTGCAGATACGCAGTATTTT
cdr3_aa: CASSLGPGQGVADTQYF
d_call: TRBD1
j_call: TRBJ2-3
v_call: TRBV5-4
clone_size: NA

cdr3_nt: TGTGCCAGCAGCTTGATGACATTGGCAGCCTACACCTTC
cdr3_aa: CASSLMTLAAYTF
d_call: NA
j_call: TRBJ1-2
v_call: TRBV5-6
clone_size: NA

cdr3_nt: TGCGCCACACCAGGGGTGAACACTGAAGCTTTCTTT
cdr3_aa: CATPGVNTEAFF
d_call: NA
j_call: TRBJ1-1
v_call: TRBV10-1
clone_size: NA

cdr3_nt: TGCGCCAGCAGGTCCACAGGGCCGCAGGATACGCAGTATTTT
cdr3_aa: CASRSTGPQDTQYF
d_call: NA
j_call: TRBJ2-3
v_call: TRBV5-1
clone_size: NA

cdr3_nt: TGTGCCAGCCTTAGCGGAGGCACCGGGGAGCTGTTTTTT
cdr3_aa: CASLSGGTGELFF
d_call: NA
j_call: TRBJ2-2
v_call: TRBV28
clone_size: few

cdr3_nt: TGTGCCAGCAGCTTAGTTCGGGCTAGCGGTAAAGAGACCCAGTACTTC
cdr3_aa: CASSLVRASGKETQYF
d_call: TRBD2
j_call: TRBJ2-5
v_call: TRBV7-2
clone_size: NA

cdr3_nt: TGTGCCAGCAGCTCCGGAGGGGCAGGGCAAGGAGGCTACACCTTC
cdr3_aa: CASSSGGAGQGGYTF
d_call: NA
j_call: TRBJ1-2
v_call: TRBV5-5
clone_size: once

cdr3_nt: TGTGCCAGCAGCCTGGGGGGACAGTCTGGAAACACCATATATTTT
cdr3_aa: CASSLGGQSGNTIYF
d_call: TRBD1
j_call: TRBJ1-3
v_call: TRBV5-4
clone_size: NA

cdr3_nt: TGTGCCAGCAGTCCCGGGACAGTCTATGGCTACACCTTC
cdr3_aa: CASSPGTVYGYTF
d_call: TRBD1
j_call: TRBJ1-2
v_call: TRBV28
clone_size: NA

cdr3_nt: TGTGCCAGCAGTTTATCCCCGAATCAGCCCCAGCATTTT
cdr3_aa: CASSLSPNQPQHF
d_call: NA
j_call: TRBJ1-5
v_call: TRBV27
clone_size: NA

cdr3_nt: TGTGCCAGCAGCTATGGCGCAGGGGAGACCCAGTACTTC
cdr3_aa: CASSYGAGETQYF
d_call: NA
j_call: TRBJ2-5
v_call: TRBV7-3
clone_size: NA

cdr3_nt: TGTGCCAGCAGCTTAGAGGTCCGGACAGGAGGAAATCAGCCCCAGCATTTT
cdr3_aa: CASSLEVRTGGNQPQHF
d_call: TRBD1
j_call: TRBJ1-5
v_call: TRBV11-2
clone_size: NA

cdr3_nt: TGTGCCATCAGTGCAACAGATCAAGCCCTCTACGAGCAGTACTTC
cdr3_aa: CAISATDQALYEQYF
d_call: NA
j_call: TRBJ2-7
v_call: TRBV10-3
clone_size: NA

cdr3_nt: TGCAGCGTGACCGTGGGCGCTGGAAACACCATATATTTT
cdr3_aa: CSVTVGAGNTIYF
d_call: NA
j_call: TRBJ1-3
v_call: TRBV29-1
clone_size: NA

cdr3_nt: TGTGCCAGCAGCACGGCCTGGGGGGGACTGTTTTTT
cdr3_aa: CASSTAWGGLFF
d_call: NA
j_call: TRBJ1-4
v_call: TRBV11-2
clone_size: NA

cdr3_nt: TGTGCCATCAGTTTAGGGACAGGGGGCGCGAATGACCACCATGGCTACACCTTC
cdr3_aa: CAISLGTGGANDHHGYTF
d_call: TRBD1
j_call: TRBJ1-2
v_call: TRBV10-3
clone_size: NA

cdr3_nt: TGCGCCAGCAGCCAAGATGGGGGCGGGAGTCTCAATGAGCAGTTCTTC
cdr3_aa: CASSQDGGGSLNEQFF
d_call: NA
j_call: TRBJ2-1
v_call: TRBV4-3
clone_size: once

cdr3_nt: TGTGCCAGCAGTTACAGGGCAGGGTCCTACGAGCAGTACTTC
cdr3_aa: CASSYRAGSYEQYF
d_call: NA
j_call: TRBJ2-7
v_call: TRBV6-5
clone_size: once

cdr3_nt: TGTGCCTGGTGGTGGTGTGGCCCCTACGAGCAGTACTTC
cdr3_aa: CAWWWCGPYEQYF
d_call: NA
j_call: TRBJ2-7
v_call: TRBV30
clone_size: NA

cdr3_nt: TGCGCCAGCAGCTTGGCGGGACTAGCGGGGAATGAGCAGTTCTTC
cdr3_aa: CASSLAGLAGNEQFF
d_call: TRBD2
j_call: TRBJ2-1
v_call: TRBV5-1
clone_size: NA

cdr3_nt: TGCAGCGTCCTCCCCCAGCGGGAGGGCTCCTACGAGCAGTACTTC
cdr3_aa: CSVLPQREGSYEQYF
d_call: TRBD2
j_call: TRBJ2-7
v_call: TRBV29-1
clone_size: few

cdr3_nt: TGTGCCAGCTCACCCTCAGGGATTCCTAATGAAAAACTGTTTTTT
cdr3_aa: CASSPSGIPNEKLFF
d_call: NA
j_call: TRBJ1-4
v_call: TRBV18
clone_size: once

cdr3_nt: TGTGCCAGCAGCTTATCCGGGAACACTGAAGCTTTCTTT
cdr3_aa: CASSLSGNTEAFF
d_call: NA
j_call: TRBJ1-1
v_call: TRBV7-3
clone_size: NA

cdr3_nt: TGTGCCAGCAGCTGGGGGGTCGGGGAGCTGTTTTTT
cdr3_aa: CASSWGVGELFF
d_call: NA
j_call: TRBJ2-2
v_call: TRBV6-5
clone_size: NA

cdr3_nt: TGTGCCAGCAGCGTAGGTGGACAACAAGAAGCTTTCTTT
cdr3_aa: CASSVGGQQEAFF
d_call: NA
j_call: TRBJ1-1
v_call: TRBV9
clone_size: few

cdr3_nt: TGCGCCAGCAGCCCAGGGGACAGGATGATTGAAGCTTTCTTT
cdr3_aa: CASSPGDRMIEAFF
d_call: TRBD1
j_call: TRBJ1-1
v_call: TRBV5-1
clone_size: NA

cdr3_nt: TGTGCCAGCAGCCTCGAACATACTAGCGGGCAAGAGACCCAGTACTTC
cdr3_aa: CASSLEHTSGQETQYF
d_call: TRBD2
j_call: TRBJ2-5
v_call: TRBV7-3
clone_size: NA

cdr3_nt: TGCGCCAGCACACGGGGGGTGAACACCGGGGAGCTGTTTTTT
cdr3_aa: CASTRGVNTGELFF
d_call: TRBD2
j_call: TRBJ2-2
v_call: TRBV5-1
clone_size: NA

cdr3_nt: TGTGCCTGGAGTACAGGGGCCAACTCTGGAAACACCATATATTTT
cdr3_aa: CAWSTGANSGNTIYF
d_call: TRBD1
j_call: TRBJ1-3
v_call: TRBV30
clone_size: NA

cdr3_nt: TGTGCCAGTAGTCAGGTGGTTAACTATGGCTACACCTTC
cdr3_aa: CASSQVVNYGYTF
d_call: NA
j_call: TRBJ1-2
v_call: TRBV19
clone_size: NA

cdr3_nt: TGTGCCAGCAGCTTAAATCAACTTACTGAGCAGTTCTTC
cdr3_aa: CASSLNQLTEQFF
d_call: NA
j_call: TRBJ2-1
v_call: TRBV11-3
clone_size: once